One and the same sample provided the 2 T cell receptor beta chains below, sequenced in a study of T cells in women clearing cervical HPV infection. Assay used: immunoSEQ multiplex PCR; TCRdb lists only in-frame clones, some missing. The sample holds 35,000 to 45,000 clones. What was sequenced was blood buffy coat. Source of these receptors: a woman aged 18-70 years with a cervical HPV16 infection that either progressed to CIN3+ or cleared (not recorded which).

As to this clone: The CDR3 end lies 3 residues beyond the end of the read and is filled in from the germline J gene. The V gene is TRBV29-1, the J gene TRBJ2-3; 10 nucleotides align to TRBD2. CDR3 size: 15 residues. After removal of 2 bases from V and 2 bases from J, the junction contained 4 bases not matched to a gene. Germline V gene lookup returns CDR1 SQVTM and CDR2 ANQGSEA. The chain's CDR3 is CSVELGLAVTDTQYF. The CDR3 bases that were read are TGCAGCGTTGAACTAGGACTAGCGGTCACAGATACG.

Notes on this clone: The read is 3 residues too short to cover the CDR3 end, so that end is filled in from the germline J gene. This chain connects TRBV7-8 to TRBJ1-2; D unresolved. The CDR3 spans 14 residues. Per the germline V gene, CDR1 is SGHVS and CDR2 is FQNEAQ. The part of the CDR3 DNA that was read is TGTGCCAGCAGCTTAGCGTCAAGCTCCTACGAC. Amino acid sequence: CASSLASSSYD. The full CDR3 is CASSLASSSYDYTF.